The 16 T cell receptor beta chains given below trace back to one sample, sequenced in a study of T-cell memory formation after mild COVID-19. Via MiXCR, TCRdb re-called the 5' RACE reads, giving one row per CDR3 protein. Of under 50,000 distinct CDR3 sequences listed, roughly a quarter were seen once; the top ten hold 43%. The specimen sequenced was PBMCs or a T cell subset sorted from them (not recorded which). The receptors here all came from a man aged 18 to 29 who had mild COVID-19 (a few samples of this study predate the infection). Cell type and time point are not known.

This clonotype was counted between two and nine times. The chain has TRBV25-1 and TRBJ1-1; D unresolved. This CDR3 contains 16 residues. Germline lookup yields CDR1 MGHDK and CDR2 SYGVNS. V lost 2 bases, J lost 1 base, and 14 bases lay in between. CDR3 amino acids: CASSERLGGPNTEAFF. CDR3 coding DNA: TGTGCCAGCAGTGAAAGATTGGGCGGACCGAACACTGAAGCTTTCTTT.

This clonotype was counted between two and nine times. This rearrangement joins TRBV7-3 to TRBJ2-1; D is ambiguous. The CDR3 sequence is 13 residues long. The V gene's germline CDR1 is SGHTA and CDR2 FQGTGA. V was pared by 5 bases and J by 10 bases, with 15 bases between. The CDR3 sequence is CASSPPLWGEQFF. The CDR3 nucleotides are TGTGCCAGCAGCCCCCCGTTGTGGGGAGAGCAGTTCTTC.

This clonotype was detected once. At one end, the junction sequence differs from germline, possibly due to a read error. The rearrangement joins TRBV6-2 or TRBV6-3 to TRBJ2-1; D possibly uses TRBD1 or TRBD2 (6 bases each). Per germline, CDR1 MNHEY and CDR2 SVGEGT. The CDR3 consists of 16 residues. The CDR3 DNA reads TGTGCCAGCACCGAGGAGGGGGGCTTCTCCTACACTGAGCAGTTCTTC. Its protein product is CASTEEGGFSYTEQFF.

At least ten counts were recorded for this clonotype. The gene calls are TRBV10-2 and TRBJ1-1, with TRBD1 identical over 7 bases. This CDR3 contains 12 residues. CDR1 and CDR2 from the germline V gene are WSHSY and SAAADI. The ends lost 6 bases at V and 11 bases at J; junction bases unmatched: 9. The CDR3 DNA reads TGCGCCAGCAGCCCCAGGGGGTTTAGGGCTTTCTTT. Its protein product is CASSPRGFRAFF.

CDR3 DNA sequence: TGCGCCAGCAGCCACGGCCGGGAGCAGTTCTTC. It specifies CASSHGREQFF. The chain links TRBV4-3 to TRBJ2-1; D is uncertain. Deletions cut 3 bases from V and 10 bases from J, with 7 bases between. The germline V gene has CDR1 LGHNA and CDR2 YSLEER. This CDR3 spans 11 amino acids.

This clonotype came up a few times. The chain links TRBV10-3 to TRBJ2-2; D unresolved. V was pared by 6 bases and J by 0 bases, with 14 bases between. The CDR3 runs 16 residues. Germline V gene lookup returns CDR1 ENHRY and CDR2 SYGVKD. This CDR3 reads CAIRKLEIANTGELFF. The DNA for the CDR3 is TGTGCCATCAGGAAACTCGAAATCGCGAACACCGGGGAGCTGTTTTTT.

This clonotype was seen a handful of times. This chain connects TRBV19 to TRBJ2-7, with D perhaps matching TRBD1 (6 bases). The germline V gene has CDR1 LNHDA and CDR2 SQIVND (reference sequence). This CDR3 has 16 amino acids. Trimming took off 3 bases at V and 6 bases at J, with 21 bases between the two ends. CDR3 coding DNA: TGTGCCAGTAGTATCGGGACAACTCTGAAGGGTGCCGAGCAGTACTTC. Protein: CASSIGTTLKGAEQYF.

The gene calls are TRBV21-1 and TRBJ2-7; TRBD1, the table's D call, lacks a check against the DNA. TRBV21-1 is labeled a pseudogene. The CDR3 totals 15 residues. This chain's CDR3 is CASSNPGAQSHEQYF. In DNA form, the CDR3 reads TGTGCCAGCAGCAACCCCGGGGCCCAGTCCCACGAGCAGTACTTC.

J is TRBJ1-1 and V is TRBV19; TRBD1 matches 7 bases. The CDR3 extends over 13 amino acids. CDR1 LNHDA and CDR2 SQIVND come from the germline V gene (reference sequence). The ends lost 10 bases at V and 7 bases at J; junction bases unmatched: 12. In nucleotides, the CDR3 is TGTGCCACCCATCCACAGGGGACCAATGAAGCTTTCTTT. Translating it yields CATHPQGTNEAFF.

The gene calls are TRBV6-2 or TRBV6-3 and TRBJ2-7; 7 bases agree with TRBD1. With 2 bases clipped from V and 4 bases from J, the junction kept 14 bases outside the gene matches. Germline values: CDR1 MNHEY, CDR2 SVGEGT. The length of the CDR3 is 17 residues. For the CDR3, the DNA is TGTGCCAGCAGTTACACCGCAGGGACAGCGAGAGGATACGAGCAGTACGTC. This codes for CASSYTAGTARGYEQYV.

This clonotype was recorded a few times. The chain links TRBV6-6 to TRBJ1-4; D remains unclear. The length of the CDR3 is 17 residues. Germline values: CDR1 MNHNY, CDR2 SVGAGI (reference sequence). V was trimmed by 2 bases and J by 6 bases, leaving 19 bases between them. In DNA form, the CDR3 reads TGTGCCAGCAGTTACCTCTCCGCCAGAACTAACTATGAAAAACTGTTTTTT. Translating it yields CASSYLSARTNYEKLFF.

This clonotype was recorded a few times. This chain joins TRBV9 and TRBJ2-5; the D gene is possibly TRBD1 (6 bases). The CDR3 covers 15 residues. Per the germline V gene, CDR1 is SGDLS and CDR2 is YYNGEE. The V gene lost 1 base and the J gene lost 2 bases, with 12 bases spanning the gap. The CDR3 bases are TGTGCCAGCAGCGTAAGGGGGAGTTTACAAGAGACCCAGTACTTC. It yields the protein CASSVRGSLQETQYF.

The V gene is TRBV3-1, the J gene TRBJ1-4; TRBD1 is a possible D gene (5 bases). The V gene's germline CDR1 is LGHDT and CDR2 YNNKEL (reference sequence). V was shortened by 10 bases and J by 6 bases, with 15 bases between the two germline ends. This CDR3 contains 13 residues. CDR3 DNA sequence: TGTGCCACAGAAGGGGATACTGATGAAAAACTGTTTTTT. Protein sequence: CATEGDTDEKLFF.

The V call is TRBV6-5, the J call TRBJ1-5; D gene ambiguous. Deletions cut 8 bases from V and 7 bases from J, with 15 bases between. This CDR3 comprises 13 residues. Germline-derived CDR1 and CDR2 are MNHEY and SVGAGI. CDR3 region: CASASRKTQPQHF. The CDR3 region has the DNA TGTGCCAGCGCTTCTCGGAAGACCCAGCCCCAGCATTTT.

Relative to its sample, this clonotype is medium-sized. The rearrangement uses TRBV5-1 and TRBJ2-3; the match to TRBD2 covers 10 bases. Trimming at V came to 4 bases and at J to 1 base, leaving 3 bases not matched to a gene. Germline CDR1 SGHRS, CDR2 YFSETQ. CDR3 size: 15 residues. The DNA for the CDR3 is TGCGCCAGCAGCCTAACTAGCGGGGGCACAGATACGCAGTATTTT. This gives the protein CASSLTSGGTDTQYF.

This sequence joins TRBV11-2 and TRBJ1-1; the D gene is possibly TRBD1 (6 bases). CDR3 size: 18 residues. Germline CDR1 is SGHAT and CDR2 is FQNNGV. Trimming took 0 bases from V and 5 from J, leaving 22 bases between them. The CDR3: CASSLDLAQGGLITEAFF. The CDR3 DNA is TGTGCCAGCAGCTTAGATCTGGCACAGGGTGGTTTGATAACTGAAGCTTTCTTT.